This T cell receptor beta chain is from a study of cytomegalovirus exposure and HLA in healthy donors. The CDR3 runs 17 residues. Unmatched junction bases numbered 14, after V lost 5 bases and J lost 4 bases. Germline V CDR1 and CDR2: MDHEN, SYDVKM. Every donor was a healthy person donating bone marrow. As concerns this clone: Its antigen is not known.

The study's findings and limits: There were around 160 TCR beta chains listed as cytomegalovirus-associated. In vitro work confirmed that a few CMV-associated chains recognize CMV antigens.

The PCR had 60 Vbeta and 13 Jbeta primers. TCRdb's copy holds only in-frame clones and misses some; the assay was immunoSEQ multiplex PCR. The sample carries some 110,000 clones, around 80% recorded once. The rearrangement joins TRBV28 to TRBJ2-1; 7 nucleotides line up with TRBD1. Material for sequencing was PBMCs. The receptor was derived from a woman aged 18-35 years in good health and CMV-seropositive. CDR3 region: CASSRITGTEEYNEQFF. CDR3 DNA sequence: TGTGCCAGCAGTAGAATAACCGGGACAGAAGAGTACAATGAGCAGTTCTTC.